The rows below give T cell receptor beta chains drawn from one sample of a study of OX40 agonist ivuxolimab in advanced cancers. TCRdb keeps only in-frame clones here, not all; method: immunoSEQ multiplex PCR. The sample carries about 63,000 clones, about nine tenths recorded once. The specimen comprised CD4+ or CD8+ T cells sorted from blood, sampled in a trial of the OX40 agonist ivuxolimab. The receptors originated from an adult with an advanced solid tumor such as melanoma, head and neck, liver or kidney cancer. Each CDR3 is given with its conserved first and last residue.

J	V	CDR3
TRBJ2-1	TRBV28	CASRTGTSYNEQFF
TRBJ2-3	TRBV7-9	CASSLIGGTSGSADTQYF
TRBJ1-4	TRBV7-9	CASSLDYEKLFF
TRBJ1-1	TRBV5-1	CASSPTWTLNTEAFF
TRBJ2-5	TRBV19	CASSVRDRAQETQYF
TRBJ2-1	TRBV4-1	CASSQDFQGEQFF
TRBJ2-7	TRBV5-1	CASSFHLGETYEQYF
TRBJ2-2	TRBV27	CASSPLWREGFAGELFF
TRBJ2-1	TRBV5-6	CASSLAYNEQFF
TRBJ2-7	TRBV6-6	CASSLRGRALDYEQYF
TRBJ2-1	TRBV7-9	CASSSPATSGQREQFF